This entry lists 27 T cell receptor beta chains sequenced from one sample in a study of patients and donors after allogeneic stem cell transplantation. MiXCR, run by TCRdb on the RT-PCR reads, gives a single entry per CDR3 protein. The sample lists under 170,000 distinct CDR3 sequences; approximately 37% were seen once. Sequencing was done on a sample of blood, either unsorted or a sorted T cell fraction (not recorded which). The source is a human donor who was either an allogeneic HSCT recipient or a stem cell or donor lymphocyte infusion donor (not recorded which). It is not recorded whose cells these are; they may come from a transplant donor.

This clonotype was recorded once. The genes are TRBV6-6 and TRBJ1-4, with D perhaps TRBD1 (5 bases). Germline CDR1 reads MNHNY; CDR2 reads SVGAGI (reference sequence). Trimming pared 7 bases from V and 4 bases from J, leaving 13 bases between. CDR3 length: 14 residues. The chain's CDR3 is CASTHGARNEKLFF. DNA of the CDR3: TGTGCCAGCACCCATGGGGCCCGTAATGAAAAACTGTTTTTT.

V and J are TRBV29-1 and TRBJ2-5; the D is unclear. CDR1 and CDR2 from the germline V gene are SQVTM and ANQGSEA. V lost 4 bases and J lost 1, with 13 bases in between. The CDR3 spans 14 residues. As DNA, the CDR3 is TGCAGCGTTGTAGTCCCGGCGACCCAAGAGACCCAGTACTTC. Its protein product is CSVVVPATQETQYF.

CDR3 protein: CASSPGIGQPQHF. The DNA for the CDR3 is TGTGCCAGCAGTCCGGGCATAGGACAGCCCCAGCATTTT. The chain couples TRBV6-2 or TRBV6-3 to TRBJ1-5; no definite D call. The V gene lost 5 bases and the J gene lost 7 bases, with 12 bases spanning the gap. Per germline, CDR1 MNHEY and CDR2 SVGEGT. The CDR3 has 13 residues.

In its sample, this clonotype was seen many times. The CDR3 DNA is TGTGCCAGCAGTAGGGGCGGCCGGGGCGTTAGCTCACCCCTCCACTTT. Protein product: CASSRGGRGVSSPLHF. This chain connects TRBV28 to TRBJ1-6; maybe TRBD1 (5 bases). Trimming removed 5 bases at V and 10 bases at J, with 21 bases between. Germline loops: CDR1 MDHEN, CDR2 SYDVKM. CDR3 length: 16 amino acids.

This rearrangement joins TRBV9 to TRBJ1-5; TRBD1 is a possible D gene (6 bases). Germline V gene data show CDR1 as SGDLS and CDR2 as YYNGEE. The V end was cut by 0 bases, the J end by 6 bases, with 10 bases between. The CDR3 covers 14 residues. The CDR3 DNA reads as TGTGCCAGCAGCGTAGAACAGGGCGGTCAGCCCCAGCATTTT. Amino acids: CASSVEQGGQPQHF.

The V gene is TRBV28, the J gene TRBJ1-5; D is ambiguous. The CDR3 sequence is 15 residues long. Germline loops: CDR1 MDHEN, CDR2 SYDVKM. Trimming left V 3 bases short and J 3 bases short, with 12 bases between. CDR3 sequence (DNA): TGTGCCAGCAGTTTGTCCGGGCGGGACAATCAGCCCCAGCATTTT. Encoded protein: CASSLSGRDNQPQHF.

The chain couples TRBV29-1 to TRBJ1-1; no reliable D call. CDR3 length: 9 residues. CDR1 is SQVTM, CDR2 ANQGSEA, per germline. Trimming cost V 4 bases and J 6 bases, with 3 bases left between them. The CDR3 DNA is TGCAGCGTTGGCCCTGAAGCTTTCTTT. This gives the protein CSVGPEAFF.

V gene TRBV7-9 combines with J gene TRBJ1-2; D not certain. With 0 bases removed from V and 3 bases from J, the gap between germline ends came to 11 bases. The germline gives CDR1 SEHNR, CDR2 FQNEAQ (reference sequence). The CDR3 is made up of 15 amino acids. The CDR3 reads CASSLAPQAYYGYTF. CDR3 bases: TGTGCCAGCAGCTTAGCTCCCCAGGCTTACTATGGCTACACCTTC.

This chain joins TRBV27 and TRBJ2-2; D unclear. Deletions cut 2 bases from V and 3 bases from J, with 7 bases between. The CDR3 is 14 residues long. Germline V CDR1 and CDR2: MNHEY, SMNVEV (reference sequence). The CDR3 loop is CASSLGMDTGELFF. The DNA of the CDR3 is TGTGCCAGCAGTTTAGGGATGGACACCGGGGAGCTGTTTTTT.

The V call is TRBV29-1, the J call TRBJ2-3, with D perhaps given as TRBD1 or TRBD2 (5 bases each). V was trimmed by 6 bases and J by 3 bases, leaving 16 bases between them. CDR3 length: 14 amino acids. Germline CDR1 is SQVTM and CDR2 is ANQGSEA. The CDR3 protein is CSVEGTVRTDTQYF. CDR3 nucleotide sequence: TGCAGCGTCGAGGGGACGGTGAGGACAGATACGCAGTATTTT.

This chain uses TRBV10-3 with TRBJ2-5; 7 bases are shared with TRBD2. Germline CDR1 and CDR2: ENHRY and SYGVKD. The CDR3 loop spans 13 amino acids. V lost 5 bases and J lost 3; bases outside the gene matches: 3. The CDR3 sequence is CAISTGTKETQYF. Written as DNA, the CDR3 is TGTGCCATCAGTACCGGGACTAAAGAGACCCAGTACTTC.

The rearrangement joins TRBV18 to TRBJ2-1; the D call may be TRBD1 or TRBD2 (6 bases each). Trimming removed 3 bases at V and 7 bases at J, with 19 bases between. CDR1 and CDR2 from the germline V gene are KGHSH and LQKENI. The CDR3 covers 16 residues. CDR3 sequence (DNA): TGTGCCAGCTCACCTCTAAACGGGGGCCGCGAGAATGAGCAGTTCTTC. It translates to CASSPLNGGRENEQFF.

The chain recombines TRBV28 with TRBJ2-7; 7 positions match TRBD1. V lost 4 bases and J lost 2; bases outside the gene matches: 8. Germline assignment: CDR1 MDHEN and CDR2 SYDVKM. The CDR3 is 15 amino acids. DNA for the CDR3: TGTGCCAGCAGTTCAATCCGGGACAGCCCCTACGAGCAGTACTTC. Translated: CASSSIRDSPYEQYF.

This clonotype turned up a few times. This chain joins TRBV10-3 and TRBJ1-5; D unresolved. Germline V gives CDR1 ENHRY, CDR2 SYGVKD. The CDR3 spans 13 residues. The ends were cut back, 3 bases at V and 3 bases at J, with 6 bases in the middle. CDR3 region: CAISEGSNQPQHF. The CDR3 DNA follows: TGTGCCATCAGTGAAGGGTCCAATCAGCCCCAGCATTTT.

In this sample, this clonotype turned up a few times. V is TRBV6-2 or TRBV6-3 and J is TRBJ2-7; either TRBD1 or TRBD2 may supply D (6 bases each). This CDR3 is built from 13 residues. The germline V gene encodes CDR1 MNHEY and CDR2 SVGEGT. Trimming removed 6 bases at V and 5 bases at J, with 14 bases between. Written as DNA, the CDR3 is TGTGCCAGCAGCCAGGGGAGGTATAACGAGCAGTACTTC. This codes for CASSQGRYNEQYF.

The CDR3 nucleotides read TGCGCCAGCAGCGGTATATGGGGACTAGCGGGGAGGAATGAGCAGTTCTTC. Its translation is CASSGIWGLAGRNEQFF. The chain employs TRBV5-1 and TRBJ2-1, with TRBD2 matching 13 bases. The CDR3 covers 17 residues. CDR1 and CDR2 from the germline V gene are SGHRS and YFSETQ. With 4 bases clipped from V and 7 bases from J, the junction kept 11 bases outside the gene matches.

The chain has TRBV5-5 and TRBJ1-1, with D maybe TRBD1 (6 bases). Germline CDR1 SGHKS, CDR2 YYEKEE (reference sequence). V was pared by 4 bases and J by 0 bases, with 7 bases between. CDR3 size: 13 residues. CDR3 loop: CASSHRVNTEAFF. The CDR3 region has the DNA TGTGCCAGCAGCCACAGGGTGAACACTGAAGCTTTCTTT. Looking up the rest from reference TRBV5-5 and TRBJ1-1 gives the full variable domain: DAGVTQSPTHLIKTRGQQVTLRCSPISGHKSVSWYQQVLGQGPQFIFQYYEKEERGRGNFPDRFSARQFPNYSSELNVNALLLGDSALYLCASSHRVNTEAFFGQGTRLTVV.

This sequence joins TRBV5-1 and TRBJ2-7; possibly TRBD1 for D (7 bases). Germline CDR1 reads SGHRS; CDR2 reads YFSETQ. The V gene lost 0 bases and the J gene lost 5 bases, with 12 bases spanning the gap. The length of the CDR3 is 14 residues. In DNA, the CDR3 is TGCGCCAGCAGCTTGGCCAGGGGGGTACACGAGCAGTACTTC. It yields the protein CASSLARGVHEQYF. The complete variable domain, with remaining parts taken from reference TRBV5-1 and TRBJ2-7, reads KAGVTQTPRYLIKTRGQQVTLSCSPISGHRSVSWYQQTPGQGLQFLFEYFSETQRNKGNFPGRFSGRQFSNSRSEMNVSTLELGDSALYLCASSLARGVHEQYFGPGTRLTVT.

The chain combines TRBV5-6 with TRBJ2-7; D not resolved. Trimming shortened V by 2 bases and J by 1 base, and 10 bases separated the two germline ends. This CDR3 comprises 14 residues. Germline V gene data show CDR1 as SGHDT and CDR2 as YYEEEE. This CDR3 is CASSFSLLSYEQYV. CDR3 DNA: TGTGCCAGCAGCTTCTCTCTTCTTTCCTACGAGCAGTACGTC.

The chain employs TRBV3-1 and TRBJ1-4, with unresolved D. The CDR3 has 14 amino acids. The germline V gene has CDR1 LGHDT and CDR2 YNNKEL (reference sequence). Deletions cut 1 base from V and 1 base from J, with 4 bases between. Written as DNA, the CDR3 is TGTGCCAGCAGCCAAGGGATAACTAATGAAAAACTGTTTTTT. Translation: CASSQGITNEKLFF.

V and J are TRBV4-2 and TRBJ1-2, with D perhaps matching TRBD1 (5 bases). In germline, CDR1 is LGHNA, CDR2 YNFKEQ. CDR3 size: 16 residues. The ends were cut back, 0 bases at V and 8 bases at J, with 19 bases in the middle. CDR3 sequence (DNA): TGTGCCAGCAGCCAAGATCGGGGCCCACCCCCGGAGGGCTACACCTTC. As protein: CASSQDRGPPPEGYTF.

The chain links TRBV28 to TRBJ2-3; D may match TRBD1 or TRBD2 (5 bases each). Germline loops: CDR1 MDHEN, CDR2 SYDVKM. The CDR3 length is 12 residues. V lost 10 bases to trimming and J lost 4 bases, with 12 bases between them. CDR3 amino acids: CATRDVADTQYF. The CDR3 DNA is TGTGCCACCCGGGACGTCGCAGATACGCAGTATTTT.

The chain couples TRBV12-3 or TRBV12-4 to TRBJ2-1, with D hard to call. Between the trimmed V and J ends, which lost 3 bases and 1 base, there was a span of 10 bases. The CDR3 totals 15 residues. In DNA form, the CDR3 reads TGTGCCAGCAGTTTGTCCTTAGGTTCCTACAATGAGCAGTTCTTC. Protein sequence: CASSLSLGSYNEQFF.

V is TRBV30 and J is TRBJ2-7, with 7 bases that match TRBD1. The CDR3 spans 14 residues. V dropped 1 base and J dropped 4; count of bases not matched to a gene: 7. Germline V lookup: CDR1 GTSNPN, CDR2 SVGIG (reference sequence). Here the CDR3 DNA reads TGTGCCTGGAGTGATAGGACAGGTGGATACGAGCAGTACTTC. It encodes CAWSDRTGGYEQYF.

With respect to this clonotype: It is likely a read error, because the conserved phenylalanine at the end of the CDR3 is missing. The chain has TRBV12-3 or TRBV12-4 and TRBJ2-5, with TRBD2 matching over 10 bases. There are 14 residues in the CDR3. The V gene end was trimmed by 3 bases and the J gene end by 5 bases; junction bases not matched to a gene: 3. In DNA form, the CDR3 reads TGTGCCAGCAGTTTGGGACTAGCGACGGAGACCCAGTACCTC. It codes for CASSLGLATETQYL.

This clonotype was counted a single time. J is TRBJ1-1 and V is TRBV28; no reliable D call. The CDR3 is 15 residues long. V lost 3 bases and J lost 2, with 13 bases in between. In germline, CDR1 is MDHEN, CDR2 SYDVKM. CDR3 residues: CASSFPPGQNTEAFF. CDR3 nucleotides: TGTGCCAGCAGTTTTCCCCCTGGCCAAAACACTGAAGCTTTCTTT.

This clonotype was seen a single time. The rearrangement uses TRBV28 and TRBJ1-4; tentatively, D is TRBD1 (5 bases). Germline CDR1 is MDHEN and CDR2 is SYDVKM. CDR3 length: 13 residues. V shed 4 bases and J shed 7 bases, with 10 bases lying between them. CDR3 in DNA: TGTGCCAGCAGTTGGGGGGATAGTGAAAAACTGTTTTTT. Amino acids: CASSWGDSEKLFF.